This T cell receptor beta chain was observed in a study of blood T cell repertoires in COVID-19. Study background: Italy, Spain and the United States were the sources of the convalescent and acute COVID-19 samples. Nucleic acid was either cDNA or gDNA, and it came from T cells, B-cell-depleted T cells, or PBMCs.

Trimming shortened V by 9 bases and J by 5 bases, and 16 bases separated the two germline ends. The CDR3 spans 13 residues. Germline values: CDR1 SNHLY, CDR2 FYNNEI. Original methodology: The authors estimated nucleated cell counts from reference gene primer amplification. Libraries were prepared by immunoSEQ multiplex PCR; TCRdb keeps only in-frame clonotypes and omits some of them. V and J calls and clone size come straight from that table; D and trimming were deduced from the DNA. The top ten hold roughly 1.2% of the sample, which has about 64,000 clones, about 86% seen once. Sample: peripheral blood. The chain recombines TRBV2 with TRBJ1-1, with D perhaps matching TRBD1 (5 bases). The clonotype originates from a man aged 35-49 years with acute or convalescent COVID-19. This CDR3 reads CASAGGRGTEAFF. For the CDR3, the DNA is TGTGCCAGTGCGGGGGGACGCGGGACTGAAGCTTTCTTT.